This T cell receptor (beta chain) was recorded in a study of blood T cell repertoires in COVID-19. Study in general: Italy, Spain and the United States were the sources of the convalescent and acute COVID-19 samples.

Libraries were prepared by immunoSEQ multiplex PCR; TCRdb keeps only in-frame clonotypes and omits some of them. The sample consists of about 180,000 clones, 85% to 90% of them appearing once. CDR1 and CDR2 from the germline V gene are MNHEY and SVGAGI. With 7 bases removed from V and 2 bases from J, the gap between germline ends came to 8 bases. The CDR3 has 12 amino acids. Sequenced sample: PBMCs or T cells enriched from blood (not recorded which). V and J are TRBV6-5 and TRBJ1-2; a weak D match, TRBD1 (5 bases). The sequence came from a woman aged 40 to 50 with acute COVID-19. CDR3 in amino acids: CASKEGNYGYTF. CDR3 bases: TGTGCCAGCAAGGAGGGGAACTATGGCTACACCTTC.